Listed below are T cell receptor beta chains from one sample, sequenced in a study of cytomegalovirus exposure and HLA in healthy donors. TCRdb's copy holds only in-frame clones and misses some; the assay was immunoSEQ multiplex PCR. The sample has about 120,000 clones, roughly 65% seen once. The specimen was PBMCs. The receptors come from a man between 35 and 55 years old in good health and CMV-seropositive. Both conserved end residues are part of each CDR3. A D gene is named only where the DNA matches it firmly. A row's size may be missing; if present it is once, few, many or a size class.

v_gene: TRBV6-5; d_gene: TRBD1; abundance: .; j_gene: TRBJ2-1; CDR3nt: TGTGCCAGCAGTTACTCGACAGGGGCCTCCTACAATGAGCAGTTCTTC; CDR3aa: CASSYSTGASYNEQFF
v_gene: TRBV10-3; d_gene: .; abundance: .; j_gene: TRBJ1-1; CDR3nt: TGTGCCATCAGTGTCATGAACACTGAAGCTTTCTTT; CDR3aa: CAISVMNTEAFF
v_gene: TRBV2; d_gene: .; abundance: .; j_gene: TRBJ1-2; CDR3nt: TGTGCCAGCAGTGAAGCTGGGGCCTATGGCTACACCTTC; CDR3aa: CASSEAGAYGYTF
v_gene: TRBV7-2; d_gene: TRBD1; abundance: few; j_gene: TRBJ1-1; CDR3nt: TGTGCCAGCAGCCTGGTGACAGGGGGCCGGACTGAAGCTTTCTTT; CDR3aa: CASSLVTGGRTEAFF
v_gene: TRBV9; d_gene: .; abundance: few; j_gene: TRBJ1-3; CDR3nt: TGTGCCAGCAGCGCAGGCCAGGGTTCGACTGGAAACACCATATATTTT; CDR3aa: CASSAGQGSTGNTIYF
v_gene: TRBV7-2; d_gene: TRBD1; abundance: .; j_gene: TRBJ2-5; CDR3nt: TGTGCCAGCAGACGGACGGTCGGACAGGGCGAAGAGACCCAGTACTTC; CDR3aa: CASRRTVGQGEETQYF
v_gene: TRBV5-1; d_gene: .; abundance: .; j_gene: TRBJ1-2; CDR3nt: TGCGCCAGCAGCCCTGACAGGCAGCGTGGCTACACCTTC; CDR3aa: CASSPDRQRGYTF
v_gene: TRBV11-2; d_gene: .; abundance: .; j_gene: TRBJ2-3; CDR3nt: TGTGCCAGCACCGACGGGAGTGAGGCAGATACGCAGTATTTT; CDR3aa: CASTDGSEADTQYF
v_gene: TRBV5-1; d_gene: TRBD2; abundance: .; j_gene: TRBJ2-7; CDR3nt: TGCGCCAGCAGCCGCGCCGGGACTAGCGCTTCCGAGCAGTACTTC; CDR3aa: CASSRAGTSASEQYF
v_gene: TRBV2; d_gene: TRBD2; abundance: .; j_gene: TRBJ2-7; CDR3nt: TGTGCCAGCAGTACCGGACTAGCGGGACTCTCCTACGAGCAGTATTTC; CDR3aa: CASSTGLAGLSYEQYF
v_gene: TRBV19; d_gene: .; abundance: .; j_gene: TRBJ1-3; CDR3nt: TGTGCCAGTAGTATTAATCAGGGAAACGCCATATATTTT; CDR3aa: CASSINQGNAIYF
v_gene: TRBV7-9; d_gene: .; abundance: .; j_gene: TRBJ2-5; CDR3nt: TGTGCCAGCAGCTTTCTAGCGATTGGGGAGACCCAGTACTTC; CDR3aa: CASSFLAIGETQYF
v_gene: TRBV7-9; d_gene: .; abundance: .; j_gene: TRBJ1-2; CDR3nt: TGTGCCAGCAGCTTACAGAACTATGGCTACACCTTC; CDR3aa: CASSLQNYGYTF
v_gene: TRBV6-1; d_gene: .; abundance: .; j_gene: TRBJ1-2; CDR3nt: TGTGCCAGCAGTATCCGACAGCCCCCTTGGGGCTACACCTTC; CDR3aa: CASSIRQPPWGYTF
v_gene: TRBV5-1; d_gene: .; abundance: .; j_gene: TRBJ1-3; CDR3nt: TGCGCCAGCAGCTTGTACGGGGGAAACGGAAACACCATATATTTT; CDR3aa: CASSLYGGNGNTIYF
v_gene: TRBV28; d_gene: .; abundance: .; j_gene: TRBJ1-1; CDR3nt: TGTGCCAGCAGTTTCCCCCTGGGGGGGTGGGACACTGAAGCTTTCTTT; CDR3aa: CASSFPLGGWDTEAFF
v_gene: TRBV7-8; d_gene: TRBD1; abundance: .; j_gene: TRBJ1-1; CDR3nt: TGTGCCAGCAGCTTCCGGGACAGGGAGACGAACACTGAAGCTTTCTTT; CDR3aa: CASSFRDRETNTEAFF
v_gene: TRBV7-2; d_gene: .; abundance: few; j_gene: TRBJ2-7; CDR3nt: TGTGCCAGCAGCTTAGTACAGGCCCACGAGCAGTACTTC; CDR3aa: CASSLVQAHEQYF
v_gene: TRBV30; d_gene: TRBD2; abundance: few; j_gene: TRBJ2-3; CDR3nt: TGTGCCTGGAGTGTAGCGGGAGCTGGAGATACGCAGTATTTT; CDR3aa: CAWSVAGAGDTQYF
v_gene: TRBV9; d_gene: .; abundance: .; j_gene: TRBJ1-2; CDR3nt: TGTGCCAGCAGCCCCATCCGGTTTGGGGCCGCCAACTTTCACTATGGCTACACCTTC; CDR3aa: CASSPIRFGAANFHYGYTF
v_gene: TRBV7-3; d_gene: .; abundance: .; j_gene: TRBJ1-1; CDR3nt: TGTGCCAGCAGCCCCCCAAAGACGGGGAACACTGAAGCTTTCTTT; CDR3aa: CASSPPKTGNTEAFF
v_gene: TRBV11-3; d_gene: TRBD2; abundance: .; j_gene: TRBJ2-3; CDR3nt: TGTGCCAGCAGTGGCTCGACTAGCGGCACAGATACGCAGTATTTT; CDR3aa: CASSGSTSGTDTQYF
v_gene: TRBV4-1; d_gene: .; abundance: few; j_gene: TRBJ1-2; CDR3nt: TGCGCCAGCAGCCAACGGGGGTCTAACTATGGCTACACCTTC; CDR3aa: CASSQRGSNYGYTF
v_gene: TRBV11-1; d_gene: TRBD1; abundance: .; j_gene: TRBJ2-1; CDR3nt: TGTGCCAGCAGCTTACGGACAGGGTACAATGAGCAGTTCTTC; CDR3aa: CASSLRTGYNEQFF
v_gene: TRBV11-1; d_gene: TRBD1; abundance: .; j_gene: TRBJ2-7; CDR3nt: TGTGCCAGCAGCCTGCTGGGACAGGGAATTTACGAGCAGTACTTC; CDR3aa: CASSLLGQGIYEQYF
v_gene: TRBV5-1; d_gene: TRBD1; abundance: .; j_gene: TRBJ2-5; CDR3nt: TGCGCCAGCAGCTTAGGGCAGGGGGAAGAGACCCAGTACTTC; CDR3aa: CASSLGQGEETQYF
v_gene: TRBV4-1; d_gene: TRBD1; abundance: .; j_gene: TRBJ1-1; CDR3nt: TGCGCCAGCAGCCATGAAAACAGGGGAGGAACTGAAGCTTTCTTT; CDR3aa: CASSHENRGGTEAFF
v_gene: TRBV5-1; d_gene: TRBD1; abundance: .; j_gene: TRBJ1-5; CDR3nt: TGCGCCAGCCGAACAGGGGACAATCAGCCCCAGCATTTT; CDR3aa: CASRTGDNQPQHF
v_gene: TRBV11-2; d_gene: TRBD2; abundance: .; j_gene: TRBJ2-1; CDR3nt: TGTGCCAGCAGCTTGGGGGGGGGTGCCTACAATGAGCAGTTCTTC; CDR3aa: CASSLGGGAYNEQFF
v_gene: TRBV6-5; d_gene: TRBD2; abundance: .; j_gene: TRBJ2-3; CDR3nt: TGTGCCAGCCGAAGCGGGAGGGCCGGGACAGATACGCAGTATTTT; CDR3aa: CASRSGRAGTDTQYF
v_gene: TRBV7-3; d_gene: .; abundance: .; j_gene: TRBJ2-1; CDR3nt: TGTGCCAGCAGCCAGGGACTTTCCTACAATGAGCAGTTCTTC; CDR3aa: CASSQGLSYNEQFF
v_gene: TRBV7-9; d_gene: .; abundance: .; j_gene: TRBJ2-5; CDR3nt: TGTGCCAGCAACCGCGGGGGCTCGGGGGAGACCCAGTACTTC; CDR3aa: CASNRGGSGETQYF
v_gene: TRBV27; d_gene: .; abundance: .; j_gene: TRBJ1-5; CDR3nt: TGTGCCAGCAGTTTTACGGGGTTTAGTGGCAATCAGCCCCAGCATTTT; CDR3aa: CASSFTGFSGNQPQHF
v_gene: TRBV18; d_gene: TRBD1; abundance: few; j_gene: TRBJ2-7; CDR3nt: TGTGCCAGCTCACGGGGGACAGGGGGCGACGAGCAGTACTTC; CDR3aa: CASSRGTGGDEQYF
v_gene: TRBV29-1; d_gene: .; abundance: .; j_gene: TRBJ1-3; CDR3nt: TGCAGCGCACAGTCTACTGGAAACACCATATATTTT; CDR3aa: CSAQSTGNTIYF
v_gene: TRBV6-6; d_gene: .; abundance: .; j_gene: TRBJ1-3; CDR3nt: TGTGCCAGCAGCCAACGTCTCAGGGGTCCTGGAAACACCATATATTTT; CDR3aa: CASSQRLRGPGNTIYF
v_gene: TRBV4-1; d_gene: TRBD2; abundance: .; j_gene: TRBJ2-1; CDR3nt: TGCGCCAGCAGCCCCGCGACTAGCGGGAGACTGCAGTTCTTC; CDR3aa: CASSPATSGRLQFF
v_gene: TRBV5-1; d_gene: TRBD1; abundance: .; j_gene: TRBJ1-6; CDR3nt: TGCGCCAGCAGCTTGGACAGGGGGCCGCCTCAGGGAAATTCACCCCTCCACTTT; CDR3aa: CASSLDRGPPQGNSPLHF
v_gene: TRBV5-1; d_gene: TRBD2; abundance: .; j_gene: TRBJ2-4; CDR3nt: TGCGCCAGCAGCTTGGGACTAGCCGAAAACATTCAGTACTTC; CDR3aa: CASSLGLAENIQYF
v_gene: TRBV27; d_gene: TRBD2; abundance: .; j_gene: TRBJ2-3; CDR3nt: TGTGCCACCCGACTAGCGGGTGCATCCGATACGCAGTATTTT; CDR3aa: CATRLAGASDTQYF
v_gene: TRBV25-1; d_gene: TRBD2; abundance: .; j_gene: TRBJ2-1; CDR3nt: TGTGCCAGCAGCACTAGCGGCAATGAGCAGTTCTTC; CDR3aa: CASSTSGNEQFF